The next 23 T cell receptor beta chains were all read from a single sample in a study of blood T cells in healthy people across ages. Combining a sample-barcoded 5' primer with a J-beta primer mix, a second PCR ran for roughly 7 to 11 cycles. Using its own MiXCR run on the 5' RACE reads, TCRdb lists one record per CDR3 protein. The sample carries around 780,000 distinct CDR3 sequences, 25% to 30% recorded once. Separately, the same data were catalogued under a study of T cells of mothers and their children.

Sequences were obtained from blood. These receptors all come from a boy aged 10-17 years in good health.

The chain couples TRBV19 to TRBJ2-5; 7 bases align to TRBD1. The junction had 11 bases not matched to a gene; V was cut back by 5 bases and J by 11 bases. The CDR3 has 13 amino acids. Germline V lookup: CDR1 LNHDA, CDR2 SQIVND (reference sequence). CDR3 sequence reads: CASSPGQEATQYF. CDR3 DNA: TGTGCCAGTAGTCCAGGACAGGAGGCGACTCAGTACTTC.

This chain joins TRBV20-1 and TRBJ1-3, with 7 bases identical to TRBD1. J was trimmed by 9 bases and V by 3 bases; bases with no gene match: 8. The CDR3 has 13 residues. Germline CDR1 DFQATT, CDR2 SNEGSKA (reference sequence). Written as DNA, the CDR3 is TGCAGTGCTAGGGCCGGAGGGGGCGGCACCATATATTTT. Its translation is CSARAGGGGTIYF.

This clonotype was counted a few times. The rearrangement uses TRBV7-2 and TRBJ2-3; D might be TRBD2 (5 bases). The germline V and J ends were trimmed by 5 bases and 2 bases, with 14 bases remaining between them. The CDR3 extends over 15 amino acids. Germline V gene data show CDR1 as SGHTA and CDR2 as FQGNSA. CDR3 sequence (DNA): TGTGCCAGCAGCCCCGGAAGCGGCTACACAGATACGCAGTATTTT. Encoded protein: CASSPGSGYTDTQYF.

This clonotype has just a few counts. The chain uses TRBV6-5 and TRBJ1-2; D may be TRBD1 (6 bases). Trimming cost V 3 bases and J 4 bases, with 18 bases left between them. The CDR3 consists of 16 residues. Per germline, CDR1 MNHEY and CDR2 SVGAGI. CDR3 coding DNA: TGTGCCAGCAGTTATTCTTCTGCGACAGGATTCTATGGCTACACCTTC. As protein: CASSYSSATGFYGYTF.

Points on this clonotype: At one end the junction does not follow the germline gene, possibly because of a read error. The V call is TRBV12-5, the J call TRBJ1-2, with D possibly being TRBD1 (6 bases). Germline V gene sequence: CDR1 LGHNT, CDR2 FRNRAP. The CDR3 contains 18 residues. For the CDR3, the DNA is TGTGCTAGTGGCTTGGCTCCCCAGGGGATTGGAATCGCCTATGGCTACACCTTC. Translation gives CASGLAPQGIGIAYGYTF.

The chain employs TRBV6-2 or TRBV6-3 and TRBJ1-1, with TRBD1 as a possible D gene (5 bases). The germline gives CDR1 MNHEY, CDR2 SVGEGT. V dropped 4 bases and J dropped 8 bases, with 20 bases sitting between them. The CDR3 has 15 residues. The CDR3 region has the DNA TGTGCCAGCAGTTTCGGGGGAGCGGGTGGTAACGAAGCTTTCTTT. Protein: CASSFGGAGGNEAFF.

This rearrangement joins TRBV30 to TRBJ1-3; TRBD1 is a possible D gene (6 bases). V lost 4 bases and J lost 4, with 23 bases in between. Per germline, CDR1 GTSNPN and CDR2 SVGIG (reference sequence). This CDR3 region has 17 residues. CDR3 in amino acids: CAWTRSRIRGAGNTIYF. The DNA of the CDR3 is TGTGCCTGGACCCGTTCCCGGATCAGGGGAGCGGGAAACACCATATATTTT.

The chain couples TRBV19 to TRBJ2-5; no definite D call. The CDR3 extends over 13 amino acids. The germline V gene has CDR1 LNHDA and CDR2 SQIVND (reference sequence). Between the trimmed V and J ends, which lost 6 bases and 0 bases, there was a span of 8 bases. The CDR3 sequence: CASRHQYQETQYF. The CDR3 region has the DNA TGTGCCAGTAGACACCAGTACCAAGAGACCCAGTACTTC.

CDR3 loop: CSAREPGRQETQYF. The CDR3, as DNA: TGCAGTGCTAGAGAACCAGGGCGTCAAGAGACCCAGTACTTC. J is TRBJ2-5 and V is TRBV20-1, with TRBD1 as a possible D gene (5 bases). This CDR3 is 14 amino acids long. Trimming cost V 0 bases and J 2 bases, with 10 bases left between them. Germline V gene sequence: CDR1 DFQATT, CDR2 SNEGSKA (reference sequence).

The rearrangement uses TRBV12-3 or TRBV12-4 and TRBJ1-1, with 8 positions matching TRBD1. The CDR3 covers 15 residues. V was clipped by 5 bases and J by 3 bases; unmatched bases: 8. CDR3 DNA sequence: TGTGCCAGCAGTCCACGACAGGGGACCCACACTGAAGCTTTCTTT. Its protein product is CASSPRQGTHTEAFF.

This rearrangement joins TRBV9 to TRBJ1-5; D is unclear. CDR3 length equals 13 residues. V was cut by 0 bases and J by 7 bases, with 8 bases left in between. Germline CDR1 SGDLS, CDR2 YYNGEE. As DNA, the CDR3 is TGTGCCAGCAGCGTAGATACAGTACAGCCCCAGCATTTT. Translated, it gives CASSVDTVQPQHF. The variable domain in full, completed from reference TRBV9 and TRBJ1-5, reads DSGVTQTPKHLITATGQRVTLRCSPRSGDLSVYWYQQSLDQGLQFLIQYYNGEERAKGNILERFSAQQFPDLHSELNLSSLELGDSALYFCASSVDTVQPQHFGDGTRLSIL.

This clonotype appeared a few times. The chain employs TRBV12-5 and TRBJ2-1; possibly TRBD2 for D (5 bases). V was shortened by 11 bases and J by 7 bases, with 15 bases between the two germline ends. This CDR3 is built from 12 residues. CDR1 and CDR2 from the germline V gene are LGHNT and FRNRAP. The CDR3 nucleotides are TGTGCTGGCGGACTGGCCGGGAATGAGCAGTTCTTC. It translates to CAGGLAGNEQFF. Based on the CDR3 plus reference TRBV12-5 and TRBJ2-1, the full variable domain is DARVTQTPRHKVTEMGQEVTMRCQPILGHNTVFWYRQTMMQGLELLAYFRNRAPLDDSGMPKDRFSAEMPDATLATLKIQPSEPRDSAVYFCAGGLAGNEQFFGPGTRLTVL.

This clonotype turned up a few times. This chain uses TRBV12-3 or TRBV12-4 with TRBJ2-7, with TRBD1 as a possible D gene (8 bases). CDR3 length: 15 amino acids. Trimming cost V 5 bases and J 2 bases, with 16 bases left between them. CDR3 in DNA: TGTGCCAGCAGTCCAACAGGGGGGGGGCCCTACGAGCAGTACTTC. This codes for CASSPTGGGPYEQYF.

This sequence joins TRBV6-5 and TRBJ2-7; D might be TRBD1 (8 bases). There are 15 residues in the CDR3. V shed 2 bases and J shed 5 bases, with 16 bases lying between them. Germline CDR1 reads MNHEY; CDR2 reads SVGAGI. CDR3 sequence reads: CASSYQTGEGNEQYF. CDR3 coding DNA: TGTGCCAGCAGTTACCAGACAGGGGAGGGGAACGAGCAGTACTTC.

In its sample, this clonotype was seen a few times. This chain joins TRBV10-3 and TRBJ2-7; D possibly corresponds to TRBD1 (5 bases). Germline assignment: CDR1 ENHRY and CDR2 SYGVKD. Trimming cost V 2 bases and J 3 bases, with 8 bases left between them. This CDR3 spans 13 amino acids. The CDR3 region is CAISEAGNYEQYF. As DNA, the CDR3 is TGTGCCATCAGTGAGGCAGGGAACTACGAGCAGTACTTC.

The V gene is TRBV20-1, the J gene TRBJ2-7; D is perhaps TRBD1 (6 bases). This CDR3 spans 15 amino acids. Germline CDR1 and CDR2: DFQATT and SNEGSKA (reference sequence). V was clipped by 3 bases and J by 3 bases, with 18 bases between them. CDR3 protein: CSASLPDRYNYEQYF. The CDR3 DNA reads as TGCAGTGCTAGCCTCCCTGACAGGTACAACTACGAGCAGTACTTC.

The V call is TRBV10-3, the J call TRBJ1-1; D is possibly TRBD1 (6 bases). The V end lost 2 bases, the J end lost 0 bases, and 7 bases lay between the germline ends. This CDR3 is built from 14 residues. Germline V gives CDR1 ENHRY, CDR2 SYGVKD. As DNA, the CDR3 is TGTGCCATCAGTGAGACAGGGTTGAACACTGAAGCTTTCTTT. Protein: CAISETGLNTEAFF.

This sequence joins TRBV2 and TRBJ2-5, with D possibly matching TRBD2 (6 bases). The end of the DNA fits TRBJ2-1 better, so the J call may be wrong. Germline V gene sequence: CDR1 SNHLY, CDR2 FYNNEI. This CDR3 has 15 residues. The CDR3 DNA sequence: TGTGCCAGCAGTTTGGCGTTTAACGGGGGAGGTGAGCAGTTCTTC. Translation gives CASSLAFNGGGEQFF.

The chain joins TRBV29-1 to TRBJ1-3; perhaps TRBD1 as D (5 bases). The CDR3 consists of 13 residues. V dropped 5 bases and J dropped 2 bases, with 10 bases sitting between them. Germline CDR1 SQVTM, CDR2 ANQGSEA. The CDR3 loop is CSVLRGPGNTIYF. The CDR3 DNA sequence: TGCAGCGTTTTAAGGGGCCCTGGAAACACCATATATTTT.

This clonotype has a handful of counts. J is TRBJ1-4 and V is TRBV28; tentative D call: TRBD1 (5 bases). CDR3 length: 16 residues. The germline V and J ends were trimmed by 2 bases and 10 bases, with 20 bases remaining between them. Looked up from germline, CDR1 is MDHEN and CDR2 is SYDVKM. The CDR3 sequence: CASSLIIRSGEGKLFF. In DNA form, the CDR3 reads TGTGCCAGCAGTTTAATTATTCGGTCGGGGGAGGGAAAACTGTTTTTT.

The chain has TRBV29-1 and TRBJ1-2; unclear D gene. Trimming stripped 5 bases from V and 5 bases from J, with 12 bases between. The CDR3 loop spans 12 amino acids. CDR1 is SQVTM and CDR2 is ANQGSEA in the germline V gene. The CDR3: CSVFATRYGYTF. CDR3 DNA: TGCAGCGTTTTCGCGACAAGATATGGCTACACCTTC.

This clonotype was detected only a few times. J is TRBJ1-4 and V is TRBV12-3 or TRBV12-4; D is unresolved. There are 13 residues in the CDR3. The V end was cut by 5 bases, the J end by 10 bases, with 14 bases between. CDR3 protein: CASSRDMAGKLFF. DNA of the CDR3: TGTGCCAGCAGTCGTGACATGGCTGGAAAACTGTTTTTT.

The chain links TRBV2 to TRBJ1-2, with a tentative D call TRBD1 (5 bases). This CDR3 spans 14 amino acids. The germline CDR1 and CDR2 sequences are SNHLY and FYNNEI. V was trimmed by 6 bases and J by 0 bases, leaving 11 bases between them. CDR3 sequence (DNA): TGTGCCAGCAGACGGGGGACCTCTAACTATGGCTACACCTTC. Protein: CASRRGTSNYGYTF.